This T cell receptor beta chain was identified during a study of shared clonotypes between healthy human individuals. Germline V CDR1 and CDR2: LGHNA, YNFKEQ. V shed 1 base and J 4 bases; nucleotides not matched to a gene: 10. This CDR3 is built from 17 residues. Profiled with immunoSEQ multiplex PCR; TCRdb holds only in-frame clones, not every one. The table shows 2 million to 3 million clones, with more than 85% occurring only once. Material for sequencing was naive CD4+ T cells from PBMCs. Subset given: CD45RA+ positively selected. This TCR was recovered from a man between 18 and 29 years old in good health. Some clones in this sample may be carry-over from other donors' samples. The genes are TRBV4-2 and TRBJ2-4; TRBD2 matches 7 bases. The CDR3 coding sequence is TGTGCCAGCAGCCAAGGCCCGGGGGAGGGCCGAAAAAACATTCAGTACTTC. This translates into CASSQGPGEGRKNIQYF.